These 18 T cell receptor beta chains came from one sample sequenced in a study of blood T cell repertoires in COVID-19. Profiled with immunoSEQ multiplex PCR; TCRdb holds only in-frame clones, not every one. The sample records some 150,000 clones, around 84% being singletons. Sequenced input: peripheral blood. The receptor set was obtained from a woman aged 45-59 years with acute or convalescent COVID-19.

J is TRBJ2-7 and V is TRBV19; 7 bases are shared with TRBD1. This CDR3 spans 15 amino acids. Germline CDR1 is LNHDA and CDR2 is SQIVND (reference sequence). The trim removed 4 bases at V and 2 bases at J, leaving 8 bases unmatched. This CDR3 reads CASSTPGTEAYEQYF. The CDR3 DNA sequence: TGTGCCAGTAGTACCCCCGGGACAGAAGCCTACGAGCAGTACTTC.

The CDR3 is CASSPFGGSQENSPLHF. The DNA of the CDR3 is TGTGCCAGCTCACCATTCGGTGGGAGTCAAGAGAATTCACCCCTCCACTTT. The V and J genes are TRBV18 and TRBJ1-6, with D hard to call. Germline V CDR1 and CDR2: KGHSH, LQKENI. V was trimmed by 2 bases and J by 7 bases, leaving 18 bases between them. CDR3 length: 17 residues. Looking up the rest from reference TRBV18 and TRBJ1-6 gives the full variable domain: NAGVMQNPRHLVRRRGQEARLRCSPMKGHSHVYWYRQLPEEGLKFMVYLQKENIIDESGMPKERFSAEFPKEGPSILRIQQVVRGDSAAYFCASSPFGGSQENSPLHFGNGTRLTVT.

The chain is built from TRBV5-1 and TRBJ1-5, with unresolved D. The V end was cut by 0 bases, the J end by 9 bases, with 7 bases between. The CDR3 spans 12 residues. The germline CDR1 and CDR2 sequences are SGHRS and YFSETQ. The CDR3 DNA reads as TGCGCCAGCAGCTTGGAAGGCGGGCCCCAGCATTTT. It translates to CASSLEGGPQHF.

J is TRBJ1-1 and V is TRBV7-2, with D perhaps TRBD1 (5 bases). This CDR3 has 12 amino acids. CDR1 and CDR2 (germline): SGHTA, FQGNSA. The V end was cut by 7 bases, the J end by 1 base, with 7 bases between. The CDR3 DNA sequence: TGTGCCAGCACCGACAGGAACACTGAAGCTTTCTTT. Its protein is CASTDRNTEAFF. Looking up the rest from reference TRBV7-2 and TRBJ1-1 gives the full variable domain: GAGVSQSPSNKVTEKGKDVELRCDPISGHTALYWYRQSLGQGLEFLIYFQGNSAPDKSGLPSDRFSAERTGGSVSTLTIQRTQQEDSAVYLCASTDRNTEAFFGQGTRLTVV.

The rearrangement uses TRBV5-1 and TRBJ2-3; 12 bases are shared with TRBD2. The V gene's germline CDR1 is SGHRS and CDR2 YFSETQ. V dropped 4 bases and J dropped 4; count of bases not matched to a gene: 13. This CDR3 comprises 18 residues. Here the CDR3 reads CASSPTDGLAGIPDTQYF. DNA for the CDR3: TGCGCCAGCAGCCCGACTGATGGACTAGCGGGGATCCCAGATACGCAGTATTTT. Variable domain in full (rest from reference TRBV5-1 and TRBJ2-3): KAGVTQTPRYLIKTRGQQVTLSCSPISGHRSVSWYQQTPGQGLQFLFEYFSETQRNKGNFPGRFSGRQFSNSRSEMNVSTLELGDSALYLCASSPTDGLAGIPDTQYFGPGTRLTVL.

The chain employs TRBV2 and TRBJ1-5; TRBD1 matches 7 bases. V shed 4 bases and J 5 bases; nucleotides not matched to a gene: 5. This CDR3 has 14 amino acids. The germline gives CDR1 SNHLY, CDR2 FYNNEI. CDR3 coding DNA: TGTGCCAGCAGTGGGAACAGGGGTGATCAGCCCCAGCATTTT. This codes for CASSGNRGDQPQHF.

The J gene is TRBJ2-1, the V gene TRBV19; 12 positions match TRBD2. Losses at the gene ends were 2 bases for V and 4 bases for J; bases not matched to a gene: 9. Germline CDR1 and CDR2: LNHDA and SQIVND (reference sequence). The CDR3 extends over 18 amino acids. In DNA form, the CDR3 reads TGTGCCAGTAGTATATCTCTAGCGGGGGGGCCAACGTACAATGAGCAGTTCTTC. Translated, it gives CASSISLAGGPTYNEQFF.

CDR3 loop: CARSPRTGRNQPQHF. The CDR3 bases are TGTGCCAGAAGCCCAAGGACAGGCCGCAATCAGCCCCAGCATTTT. This chain connects TRBV5-3 to TRBJ1-5; 7 bases are a match to TRBD1. TRBV5-3 is assigned to the ORF class and has an uncertain function. CDR3 length: 15 residues. Trimming took 4 bases from V and 2 from J; bases not matched to a gene: 6.

This chain links TRBV19 with TRBJ1-3, with 9 bases lining up with TRBD1. The J segment lost 0 bases and the V segment lost 4 bases, leaving 7 bases of the junction unmatched. Germline CDR1 and CDR2: LNHDA and SQIVND (reference sequence). The CDR3 is made up of 17 amino acids. The CDR3 is CASSTLRDRVSGNTIYF. CDR3 in DNA: TGTGCCAGTAGTACCCTCCGGGACAGGGTCTCTGGAAACACCATATATTTT.

The V call is TRBV4-3, the J call TRBJ2-3; 10 bases fit TRBD2. The CDR3 contains 16 residues. CDR1 is LGHNA and CDR2 is YSLEER in the germline V gene. V shed 0 bases and J 5 bases; nucleotides not matched to a gene: 5. As DNA, the CDR3 is TGCGCCAGCAGCCAAGAAGGAGCGGGGGGGAAAGATACGCAGTATTTT. Translation: CASSQEGAGGKDTQYF.

The chain has TRBV6-2 or TRBV6-3 and TRBJ2-3; TRBD2 agrees at 14 bases. V shed 6 bases and J 10 bases; nucleotides not matched to a gene: 3. Germline lookup yields CDR1 MNHEY and CDR2 SVGEGT. This CDR3 has 13 amino acids. Here the CDR3 reads CASSGTSGGPQYF. The CDR3 nucleotides read TGTGCCAGCAGCGGGACTAGCGGGGGCCCGCAGTATTTT.

The chain links TRBV19 to TRBJ2-1, with a possible D match to TRBD1 (5 bases). CDR1 is LNHDA, CDR2 SQIVND, per germline (reference sequence). Trimming cost V 7 bases and J 8 bases, with 12 bases left between them. The CDR3 loop spans 12 amino acids. The CDR3 region is CASTEDNYEQFF. The CDR3 nucleotides are TGTGCCAGTACCGAGGACAATTATGAGCAGTTCTTC.

The chain combines TRBV29-1 with TRBJ2-1; perhaps TRBD2 as D (6 bases). The CDR3 totals 13 residues. Trimming took 6 bases from V and 5 from J, leaving 14 bases between them. Per germline, CDR1 SQVTM and CDR2 ANQGSEA. The CDR3: CSVVVGEDNEQFF. CDR3 DNA sequence: TGCAGCGTGGTAGTAGGGGAGGACAATGAGCAGTTCTTC.

V gene TRBV7-3 combines with J gene TRBJ2-1; a possible D gene is TRBD2 (5 bases). V was shortened by 2 bases and J by 5 bases, with 13 bases between the two germline ends. Germline values: CDR1 SGHTA, CDR2 FQGTGA. The CDR3 has 15 residues. The CDR3 nucleotides read TGTGCCAGCAGCTTAGGAGGCCTCCCTCACAATGAGCAGTTCTTC. Its translation is CASSLGGLPHNEQFF. Full variable domain (missing parts from reference TRBV7-3 and TRBJ2-1): GAGVSQTPSNKVTEKGKYVELRCDPISGHTALYWYRQSLGQGPEFLIYFQGTGAADDSGLPNDRFFAVRPEGSVSTLKIQRTERGDSAVYLCASSLGGLPHNEQFFGPGTRLTVL.

This clone has only a few counts. This chain connects TRBV9 to TRBJ2-1, with 11 bases fitting TRBD2. V lost 3 bases and J lost 4; bases outside the gene matches: 6. Germline V gives CDR1 SGDLS, CDR2 YYNGEE. CDR3 length: 16 residues. The CDR3, as DNA: TGTGCCAGCAGCGATACTAGCGGGGGAGATTACAATGAGCAGTTCTTC. Translation gives CASSDTSGGDYNEQFF. The full variable domain, its missing parts supplied by reference TRBV9 and TRBJ2-1, is DSGVTQTPKHLITATGQRVTLRCSPRSGDLSVYWYQQSLDQGLQFLIQYYNGEERAKGNILERFSAQQFPDLHSELNLSSLELGDSALYFCASSDTSGGDYNEQFFGPGTRLTVL.

The chain combines TRBV4-2 with TRBJ1-2; D is perhaps TRBD1 (6 bases). This CDR3 region has 16 residues. V was shortened by 1 base and J by 1 base, with 13 bases between the two germline ends. Germline CDR1 and CDR2: LGHNA and YNFKEQ. The CDR3 DNA follows: TGTGCCAGCAGCCAAGGACAGGTGTCGAGTAACTATGGCTACACCTTC. Protein: CASSQGQVSSNYGYTF.

This clone showed up just a few times. V and J are TRBV7-2 and TRBJ2-1; D possibly corresponds to TRBD2 (6 bases). V was clipped by 2 bases and J by 9 bases, with 17 bases between them. CDR1 and CDR2 (germline): SGHTA, FQGNSA. The CDR3 is made up of 15 amino acids. The CDR3 DNA reads as TGTGCCAGCAGCTTACTGGTGTCAACTAGCAGTGAGCAGTTCTTC. Its translation is CASSLLVSTSSEQFF. Supplemented by reference TRBV7-2 and TRBJ2-1, the full variable domain reads GAGVSQSPSNKVTEKGKDVELRCDPISGHTALYWYRQSLGQGLEFLIYFQGNSAPDKSGLPSDRFSAERTGGSVSTLTIQRTQQEDSAVYLCASSLLVSTSSEQFFGPGTRLTVL.

In regard to this clone: The same CDR3 arises from other DNA sequences in this sample as well. The chain recombines TRBV18 with TRBJ1-1, with D possibly being TRBD1 (6 bases). The CDR3 consists of 13 residues. Germline CDR1 and CDR2: KGHSH and LQKENI. Trimming pared 4 bases from V and 3 bases from J, leaving 9 bases between. This chain's CDR3 is CASSQGVDTEAFF. Here the CDR3 DNA reads TGTGCCAGCTCACAGGGGGTAGACACTGAAGCTTTCTTT.